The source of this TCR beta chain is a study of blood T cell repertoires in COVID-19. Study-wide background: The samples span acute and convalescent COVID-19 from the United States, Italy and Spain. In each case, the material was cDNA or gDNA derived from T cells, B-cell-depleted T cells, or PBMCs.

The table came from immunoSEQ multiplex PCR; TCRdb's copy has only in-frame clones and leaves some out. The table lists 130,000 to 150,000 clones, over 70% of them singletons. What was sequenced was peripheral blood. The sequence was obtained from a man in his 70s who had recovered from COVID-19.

The CDR3 spells CASSQAMTGVYGYTF. As DNA, the CDR3 is TGCGCCAGCAGCCAGGCGATGACAGGCGTCTATGGCTACACCTTC. The chain carries TRBV4-1 and TRBJ1-2; the D gene is possibly TRBD1 (6 bases). The V end was cut by 3 bases, the J end by 4 bases, with 15 bases between. CDR3 size: 15 residues. CDR1 is MGHRA, CDR2 YSYEKL, per germline.